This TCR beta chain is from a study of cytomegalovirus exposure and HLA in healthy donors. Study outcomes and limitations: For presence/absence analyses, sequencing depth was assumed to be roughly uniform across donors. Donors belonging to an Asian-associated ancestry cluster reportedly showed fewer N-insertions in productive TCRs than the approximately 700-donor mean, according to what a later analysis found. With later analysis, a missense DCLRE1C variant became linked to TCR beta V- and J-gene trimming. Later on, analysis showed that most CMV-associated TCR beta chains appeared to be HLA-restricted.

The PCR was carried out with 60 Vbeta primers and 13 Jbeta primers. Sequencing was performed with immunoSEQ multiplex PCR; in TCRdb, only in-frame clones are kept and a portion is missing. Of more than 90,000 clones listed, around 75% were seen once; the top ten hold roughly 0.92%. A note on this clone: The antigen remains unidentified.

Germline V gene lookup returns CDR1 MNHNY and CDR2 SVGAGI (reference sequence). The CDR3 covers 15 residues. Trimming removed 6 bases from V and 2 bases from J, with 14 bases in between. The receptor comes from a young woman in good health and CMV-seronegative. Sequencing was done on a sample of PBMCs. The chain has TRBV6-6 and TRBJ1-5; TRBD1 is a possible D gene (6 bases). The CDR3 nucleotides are TGTGCCAGCAGCCCACAGGGTACGGGCAATCAGCCCCAGCATTTT. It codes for CASSPQGTGNQPQHF.